This TCR beta chain was found in a study of T cells in Graves' hyperthyroidism and ophthalmopathy. This clonotype was counted a few times. There are 15 residues in the CDR3. Deletions cut 0 bases from V and 8 bases from J, with 16 bases between. The germline CDR1 and CDR2 sequences are SEHNR and FQNEAQ (reference sequence). RNA transcripts were the template for amplifying TCR beta CDR3 regions. First-round RT-PCR targeting the TCR CDR3 was performed with the HTBI primer set. TCRdb re-called the multiplex PCR reads through MiXCR, storing one row per CDR3 protein. Among approximately 590,000 distinct CDR3 sequences listed, less than 20% were seen once.

The J gene is TRBJ1-2, the V gene TRBV7-9, with D unclear. The receptor's source is a woman in her twenties or thirties with Graves' hyperthyroidism. Sequencing was carried out using blood. The CDR3 bases are TGTGCCAGCAGCTTAGCGGAGTTTGGTGGCGGCGGCTACACCTTC. Its protein product is CASSLAEFGGGGYTF.